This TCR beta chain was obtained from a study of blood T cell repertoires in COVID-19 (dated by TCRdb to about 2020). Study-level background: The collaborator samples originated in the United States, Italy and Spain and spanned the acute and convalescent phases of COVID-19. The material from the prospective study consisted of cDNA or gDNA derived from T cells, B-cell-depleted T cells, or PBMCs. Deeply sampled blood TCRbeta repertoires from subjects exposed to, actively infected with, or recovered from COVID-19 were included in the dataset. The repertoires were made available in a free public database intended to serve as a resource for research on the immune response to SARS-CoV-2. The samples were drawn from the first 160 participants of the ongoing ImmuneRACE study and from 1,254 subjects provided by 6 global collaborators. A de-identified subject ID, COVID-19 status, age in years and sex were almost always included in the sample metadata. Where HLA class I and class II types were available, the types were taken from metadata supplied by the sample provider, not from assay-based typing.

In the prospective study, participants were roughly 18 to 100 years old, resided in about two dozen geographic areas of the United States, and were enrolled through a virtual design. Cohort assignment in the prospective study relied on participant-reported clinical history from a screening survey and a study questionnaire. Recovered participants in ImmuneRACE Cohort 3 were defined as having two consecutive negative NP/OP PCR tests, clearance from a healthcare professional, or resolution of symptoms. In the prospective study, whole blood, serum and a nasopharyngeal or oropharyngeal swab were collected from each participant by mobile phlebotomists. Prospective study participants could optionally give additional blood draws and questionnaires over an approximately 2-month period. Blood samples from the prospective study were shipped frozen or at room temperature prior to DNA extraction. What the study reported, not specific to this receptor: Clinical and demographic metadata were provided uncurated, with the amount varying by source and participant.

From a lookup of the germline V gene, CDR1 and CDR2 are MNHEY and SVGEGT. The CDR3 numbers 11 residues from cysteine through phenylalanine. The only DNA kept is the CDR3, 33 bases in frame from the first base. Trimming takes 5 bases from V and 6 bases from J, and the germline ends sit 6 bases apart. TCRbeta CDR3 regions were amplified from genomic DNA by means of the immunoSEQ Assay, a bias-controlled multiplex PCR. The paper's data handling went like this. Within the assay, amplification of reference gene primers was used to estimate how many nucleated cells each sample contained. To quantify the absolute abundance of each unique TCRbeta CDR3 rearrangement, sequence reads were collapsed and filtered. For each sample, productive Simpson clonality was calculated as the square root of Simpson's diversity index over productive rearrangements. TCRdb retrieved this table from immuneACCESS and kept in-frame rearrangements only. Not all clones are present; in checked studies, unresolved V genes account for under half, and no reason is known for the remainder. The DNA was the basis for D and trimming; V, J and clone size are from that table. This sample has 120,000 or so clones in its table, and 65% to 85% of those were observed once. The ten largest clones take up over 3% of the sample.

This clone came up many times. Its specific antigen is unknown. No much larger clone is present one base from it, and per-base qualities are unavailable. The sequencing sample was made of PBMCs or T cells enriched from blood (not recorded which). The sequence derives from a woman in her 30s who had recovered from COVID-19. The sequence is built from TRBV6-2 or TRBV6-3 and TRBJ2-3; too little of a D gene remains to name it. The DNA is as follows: TGTGCCAGCAGTCACGGGGATACGCAGTATTTT. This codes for CASSHGDTQYF.